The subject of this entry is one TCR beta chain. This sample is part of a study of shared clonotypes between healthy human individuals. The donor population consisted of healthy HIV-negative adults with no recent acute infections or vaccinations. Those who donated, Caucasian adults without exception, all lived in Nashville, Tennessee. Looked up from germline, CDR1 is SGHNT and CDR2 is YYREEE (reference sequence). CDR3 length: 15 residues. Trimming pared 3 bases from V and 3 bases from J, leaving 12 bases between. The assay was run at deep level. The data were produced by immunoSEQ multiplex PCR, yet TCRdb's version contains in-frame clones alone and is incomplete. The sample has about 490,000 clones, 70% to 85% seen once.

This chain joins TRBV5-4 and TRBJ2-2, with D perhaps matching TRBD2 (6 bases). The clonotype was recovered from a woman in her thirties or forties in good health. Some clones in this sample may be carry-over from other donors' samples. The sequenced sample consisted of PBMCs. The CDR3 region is CASSWGGDYTGELFF. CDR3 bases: TGTGCCAGCAGCTGGGGCGGGGATTACACCGGGGAGCTGTTTTTT.